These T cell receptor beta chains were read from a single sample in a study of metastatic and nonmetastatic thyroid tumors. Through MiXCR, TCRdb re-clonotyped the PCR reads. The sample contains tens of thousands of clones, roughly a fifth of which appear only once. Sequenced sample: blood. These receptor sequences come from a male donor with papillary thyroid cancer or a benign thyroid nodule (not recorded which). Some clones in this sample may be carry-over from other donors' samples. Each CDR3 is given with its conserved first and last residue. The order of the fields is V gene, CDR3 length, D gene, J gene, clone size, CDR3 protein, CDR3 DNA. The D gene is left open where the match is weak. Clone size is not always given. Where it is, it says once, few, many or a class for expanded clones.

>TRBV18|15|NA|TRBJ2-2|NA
CASSPPPRVTGELFF
TGTGCCAGCTCACCACCGCCCCGAGTCACCGGGGAGCTGTTTTTT
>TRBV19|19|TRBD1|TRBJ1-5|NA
CASSIVGTGSIFANQPQHF
TGTGCCAGTAGTATAGTAGGGACAGGGTCTATTTTTGCCAATCAGCCCCAGCATTTT
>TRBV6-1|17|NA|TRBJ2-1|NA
CASRPRLSQSSYNDQFF
TGTGCCAGCAGACCAAGACTATCGCAAAGCTCCTACAATGATCAGTTCTTC
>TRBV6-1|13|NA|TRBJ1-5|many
CASSPSGDQPQHF
TGTGCCAGCAGCCCCTCGGGGGATCAGCCCCAGCATTTT
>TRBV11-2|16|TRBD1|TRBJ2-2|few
CASSRTGPLNTGELFF
TGTGCCAGCAGCCGGACAGGCCCCTTGAACACCGGGGAGCTGTTTTTT
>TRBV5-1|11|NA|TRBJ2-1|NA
CSSISGALLAF
TGCTCCAGCATCTCGGGAGCGTTATTGGCCTTC
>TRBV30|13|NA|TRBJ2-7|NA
CAFHHAEWDWMYF
TGTGCCTTTCACCACGCCGAATGGGACTGGATGTACTTC
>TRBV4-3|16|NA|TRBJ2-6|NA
CASSQEFGSGANVLTF
TGCGCCAGCAGCCAAGAGTTCGGCTCTGGGGCCAACGTCCTGACTTTC
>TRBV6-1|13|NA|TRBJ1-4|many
CASSESEQEKLFF
TGTGCCAGCAGTGAATCAGAACAGGAAAAACTGTTTTTT
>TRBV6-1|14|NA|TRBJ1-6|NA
CASKEGLDNSSLHF
TGTGCCAGCAAGGAGGGCCTGGACAATTCATCCCTCCACTTT
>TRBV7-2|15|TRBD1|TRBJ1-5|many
CASSTRTGVGQPQHF
TGTGCCAGCAGCACTCGGACAGGGGTCGGTCAGCCCCAGCATTTT
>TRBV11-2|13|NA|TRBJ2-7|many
CASSLTPVYEQYF
TGTGCCAGCAGCTTAACTCCAGTCTACGAGCAGTACTTC
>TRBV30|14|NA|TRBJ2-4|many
CAWRPGTWEDIQYF
TGTGCCTGGAGGCCCGGGACTTGGGAGGACATTCAGTACTTC
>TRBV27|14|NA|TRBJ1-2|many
CASSLRGRDYGYTF
TGTGCCAGCAGTTTGAGGGGAAGGGACTATGGCTACACCTTC
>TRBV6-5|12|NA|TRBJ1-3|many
CASSYSRETIYF
TGTGCCAGCAGTTACTCGAGGGAAACCATATATTTT
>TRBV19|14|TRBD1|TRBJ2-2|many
CASSSKTGPGELFF
TGTGCCAGTAGTTCCAAGACAGGGCCCGGGGAGCTGTTTTTT
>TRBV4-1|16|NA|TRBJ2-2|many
CASSPGPSGLTGELFF
TGCGCCAGCAGTCCGGGTCCTAGTGGGTTGACCGGGGAGCTGTTTTTT
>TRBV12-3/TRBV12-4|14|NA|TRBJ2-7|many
CASSSDVSSYEQYF
TGTGCCAGCAGTTCCGACGTTAGCTCCTACGAGCAGTACTTC
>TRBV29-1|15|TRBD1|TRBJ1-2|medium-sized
CSVEIGGTGSGVYTF
TGCAGCGTTGAAATTGGGGGGACAGGGTCCGGTGTCTACACCTTC
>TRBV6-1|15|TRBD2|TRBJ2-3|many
CASRPSGGIRDTQYF
TGTGCCAGCAGACCTAGCGGGGGGATCAGGGATACGCAGTATTTT
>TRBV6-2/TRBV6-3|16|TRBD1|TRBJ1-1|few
CASSGTGKLDNTEAFF
TGTGCCAGCAGCGGGACAGGTAAGCTAGATAACACTGAAGCTTTCTTT
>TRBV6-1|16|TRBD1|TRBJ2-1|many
CASSLGLTGTGNEQFF
TGTGCCAGCAGTCTGGGCCTAACCGGGACAGGCAATGAGCAGTTCTTC
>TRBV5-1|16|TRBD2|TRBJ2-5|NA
CASRSVLAGSQETQYF
TGCGCCAGCAGGTCAGTCCTAGCGGGGTCCCAAGAGACCCAGTACTTC
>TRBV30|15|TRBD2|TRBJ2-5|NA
CALCVSGRVLETQYF
TGTGCCTTGTGCGTCAGCGGGAGAGTATTGGAGACCCAGTACTTC
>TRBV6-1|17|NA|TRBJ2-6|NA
CASSEALVVSGANVLTF
TGTGCCAGCAGTGAAGCATTGGTCGTCTCTGGGGCCAACGTCCTGACTTTC
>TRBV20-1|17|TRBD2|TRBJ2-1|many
CSASLLLAGGPLNEQFF
TGCAGTGCTAGCCTACTTCTAGCGGGGGGGCCTCTCAATGAGCAGTTCTTC
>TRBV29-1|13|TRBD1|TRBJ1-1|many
CSASTGRHTEAFF
TGCAGCGCCTCGACAGGGAGGCACACTGAAGCTTTCTTT
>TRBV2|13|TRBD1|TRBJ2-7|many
CASSSGTGTEQYF
TGTGCCAGCAGTTCCGGGACAGGGACCGAGCAGTACTTC
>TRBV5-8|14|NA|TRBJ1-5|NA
CASSLRANNQPQHF
TGTGCCAGCAGCTTGAGGGCGAACAATCAGCCCCAGCATTTT
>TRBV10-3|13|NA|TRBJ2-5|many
CAIGGRDQETQYF
TGTGCCATCGGGGGCAGGGACCAAGAGACCCAGTACTTC
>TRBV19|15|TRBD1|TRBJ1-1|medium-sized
CASISGGRGDTEAFF
TGTGCCAGTATATCAGGGGGCAGGGGAGACACTGAAGCTTTCTTT
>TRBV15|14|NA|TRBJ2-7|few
CATSRGTGTYEQYF
TGTGCCACCAGCAGAGGTACGGGGACCTACGAGCAGTACTTC
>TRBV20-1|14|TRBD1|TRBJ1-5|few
CSASTGTGNQPQHF
TGCAGTGCTAGTACCGGGACAGGCAATCAGCCCCAGCATTTT
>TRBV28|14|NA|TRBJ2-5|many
CASSLFGYQETQYF
TGTGCCAGCAGTTTATTCGGGTACCAAGAGACCCAGTACTTC
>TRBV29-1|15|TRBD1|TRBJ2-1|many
CSAVGSGTGGDEQFF
TGCAGCGCTGTGGGATCCGGGACAGGGGGCGATGAGCAGTTCTTC
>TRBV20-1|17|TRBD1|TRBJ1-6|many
CSARGQGADSYNSPLHF
TGCAGTGCTAGGGGACAGGGGGCCGACTCCTATAATTCACCCCTCCACTTT
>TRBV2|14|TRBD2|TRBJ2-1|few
CASRTTGGTNEQFF
TGTGCCAGCAGGACAACGGGGGGTACCAATGAGCAGTTCTTC
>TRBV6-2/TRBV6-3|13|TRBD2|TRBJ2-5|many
CASDQRGWETQYF
TGTGCCAGTGATCAGCGGGGATGGGAGACCCAGTACTTC
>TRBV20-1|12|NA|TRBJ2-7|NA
CSARADSYEQYF
TGCAGTGCCAGAGCCGACTCCTACGAGCAGTACTTC
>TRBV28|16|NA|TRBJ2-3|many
CASYGIAENWADTQYF
TGTGCCAGCTACGGGATAGCGGAAAATTGGGCAGATACGCAGTATTTT
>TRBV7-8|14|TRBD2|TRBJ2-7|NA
CASSLWTSGYEQYF
TGTGCCAGCAGCTTATGGACTAGCGGTTACGAGCAGTACTTC